This T cell receptor (beta chain) emerged from a study of cytomegalovirus exposure and HLA in healthy donors. With 60 Vbeta and 13 Jbeta primers, the PCR was carried out. This table comes from immunoSEQ multiplex PCR, and its TCRdb copy is limited to in-frame clones, with some not included. Of about 160,000 clones in the sample, roughly 80% were seen once. The source is a woman in her 30s in good health and CMV-seropositive. The sample taken for sequencing was PBMCs.

The CDR3 bases are TGTGCCAGCAGCATGCGTTCGTCGATGAACACTGAAGCTTTCTTT. Its protein product is CASSMRSSMNTEAFF. The chain has TRBV7-9 and TRBJ1-1; D unresolved. Per germline, CDR1 SEHNR and CDR2 FQNEAQ (reference sequence). The CDR3 length is 15 residues. With 5 bases removed from V and 0 bases from J, the gap between germline ends came to 13 bases.